This T cell receptor beta chain came from a study of T cell responses to AZD1222 COVID-19 vaccine. On this clone: Its antigen is undetermined.

The CDR3 is 13 residues long. CDR1 is SGHAT and CDR2 is FQNNGV in the germline V gene. With 0 bases removed from V and 7 bases from J, the gap between germline ends came to 7 bases. Findings and caveats of the study: Among those given AZD1222, only six were seropositive at baseline. The sample set comprised mostly white British donors with more females, and clonal diversity was possibly underestimated. Following two doses of AZD1222, Spike-specific TCR breadth and depth rose.

This table comes from immunoSEQ multiplex PCR, and its TCRdb copy is limited to in-frame clones, with some not included. The repertoire consists of about 82,000 clones, with about 83% occurring once and the leading ten covering approximately 1.4%. The clonotype originates from an adult who received the AZD1222 COVID-19 vaccine. Specimen: peripheral blood, collected 28 days after the second AZD1222 dose. This chain links TRBV11-2 with TRBJ1-3; D remains unclear. CDR3 residues: CASSLDRQNTIYF. In nucleotides, the CDR3 is TGTGCCAGCAGCTTAGATCGGCAGAACACCATATATTTT.